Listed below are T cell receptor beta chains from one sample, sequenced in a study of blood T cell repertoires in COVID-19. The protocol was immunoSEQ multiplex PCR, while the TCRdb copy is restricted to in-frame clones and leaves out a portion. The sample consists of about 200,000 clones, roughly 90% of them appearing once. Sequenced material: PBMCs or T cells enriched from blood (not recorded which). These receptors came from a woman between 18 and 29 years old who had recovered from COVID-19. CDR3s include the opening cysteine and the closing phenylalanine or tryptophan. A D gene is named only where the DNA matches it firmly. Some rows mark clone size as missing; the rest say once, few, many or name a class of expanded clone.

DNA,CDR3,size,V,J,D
TGTGCCAGCAGTTACGAGGGCATAAACACAGATACGCAGTATTTT,CASSYEGINTDTQYF,.,TRBV6-5,TRBJ2-3,.
TGTGCCAGCAGTGATGGGGGGGCGAGCATGAACACTGAAGCTTTCTTT,CASSDGGASMNTEAFF,.,TRBV2,TRBJ1-1,.
TGTGCCAGCAGCCAAGATGGGAGCTATGGCTACACCTTC,CASSQDGSYGYTF,.,TRBV3-1/TRBV3-2,TRBJ1-2,.
TGTGCCAGCAGCCCCCGGGACATTAGCACGGATACGCAGTATTTT,CASSPRDISTDTQYF,.,TRBV7-9,TRBJ2-3,.
TGTGCCAGCAGCGCAGAACAGGGGGCGGATAACTCTGGGGCCAACGTCCTGACTTTC,CASSAEQGADNSGANVLTF,.,TRBV7-2,TRBJ2-6,TRBD1
TGCAGCGTTGTAAGGGGTGAGACCCAGTACTTC,CSVVRGETQYF,.,TRBV29-1,TRBJ2-5,.
TGTGCCAGCAGTTTCCAGAATTCATATGGCTACACCTTC,CASSFQNSYGYTF,.,TRBV12-3/TRBV12-4,TRBJ1-2,.
TGTGCCAGCAGCCCCCCGGCGGACACTGAAGCTTTCTTT,CASSPPADTEAFF,.,TRBV28,TRBJ1-1,.
TGTGCCAGCAGTGAAGCGCTTCTTGGGGGCGATGAGCAGTTCTTC,CASSEALLGGDEQFF,.,TRBV2,TRBJ2-1,.
TGTGCCAGCAGCCAAGAGGCAGGGGGCGGAAATGAAGCTTTCTTT,CASSQEAGGGNEAFF,.,TRBV14,TRBJ1-1,TRBD1
TGTGCCAGCAGCCAGGCCGGGGAGCTGTTTTTT,CASSQAGELFF,.,TRBV13,TRBJ2-2,.
TGTGCCAGCAGTGAAGCGGACAGGGCACTGTCGGGCTACACCTTC,CASSEADRALSGYTF,.,TRBV6-1,TRBJ1-2,TRBD1
TGTGCCAGCAGCTTAGATATGTCGCCAGGGCACTATGGCTACACCTTC,CASSLDMSPGHYGYTF,.,TRBV11-2,TRBJ1-2,.
TGTGCCAGCTCCCCTCCAGGACTAGCTCGGAATGAGCAGTTCTTC,CASSPPGLARNEQFF,.,TRBV18,TRBJ2-1,TRBD2
TGTGCCAGCTCACCTGCCGGGACAGGCGGTTGGAGCTCCTATAATTCACCCCTCCACTTT,CASSPAGTGGWSSYNSPLHF,.,TRBV18,TRBJ1-6,TRBD1
TGTGCCAGTAGTATTACCGGGAACGAGCAGTACTTC,CASSITGNEQYF,.,TRBV19,TRBJ2-7,.
TGTGCCAGCAGTGAGCTAGCGGGGAGCACAGATACGCAGTATTTT,CASSELAGSTDTQYF,few,TRBV6-1,TRBJ2-3,TRBD2
TGTGCCAGCAGTGCCGCCTATAACGACCTGGGGCAATCTAACTATGGCTACACCTTC,CASSAAYNDLGQSNYGYTF,.,TRBV2,TRBJ1-2,.
TGCGCCAGCAGCCAAGATTCACAGGGCGCCTACGAGCAGTACTTC,CASSQDSQGAYEQYF,.,TRBV4-1,TRBJ2-7,.
TGTGCCAGTAGTATACGGGGACAGGGTAGAGCCGGGGAGCTGTTTTTT,CASSIRGQGRAGELFF,once,TRBV19,TRBJ2-2,TRBD1
TGTGCCAGCAGCTTGATCATCTATGGAGGCACCTTC,CASSLIIYGGTF,.,TRBV5-8,TRBJ1-2,.
TGTGCCAGCAAGTCCGCGGGGGGGCAAACTAATGAAAAACTGTTTTTT,CASKSAGGQTNEKLFF,.,TRBV2,TRBJ1-4,.
TGCGCCAGCGCCGGGACAGGGACTAAGGGGGAGCTGTTTTTT,CASAGTGTKGELFF,few,TRBV10-1,TRBJ2-2,TRBD1
TGCGCCAGCAGCTTGAAAGACAATCGCCCCCTCACTGAAGCTTTCTTT,CASSLKDNRPLTEAFF,once,TRBV5-1,TRBJ1-1,.
TGTGCCAGCAGCATCGGACAGGGCTCCTACGAGCAGTACTTC,CASSIGQGSYEQYF,.,TRBV5-5,TRBJ2-7,TRBD1
TGTGCCAGCAGCTTACTAGGGACAAGCACAGATACGCAGTATTTT,CASSLLGTSTDTQYF,.,TRBV7-9,TRBJ2-3,.
TGTGCCAGCAGTTACGGACTAGTCAATGAGCAGTTCTTC,CASSYGLVNEQFF,.,TRBV6-5,TRBJ2-1,TRBD2
TGTGCCAGCTCTCCCCCTTCCGGGACAGGACTCTACGAGCAGTACTTC,CASSPPSGTGLYEQYF,.,TRBV18,TRBJ2-7,TRBD1
TGTGCCAGCAGCAGAGCGGAAACAAGCACAGATACGCAGTATTTT,CASSRAETSTDTQYF,few,TRBV5-4,TRBJ2-3,.
TGTGCCAGCAGCTTAGAGGTGGGACAGGGGGCGGGGACCTACGAGCAGTACTTC,CASSLEVGQGAGTYEQYF,.,TRBV11-3,TRBJ2-7,TRBD1
TGTGCCAGCAGTGAAGTTATGGGTAACGCGGACTATGGCTACACCTTC,CASSEVMGNADYGYTF,.,TRBV6-1,TRBJ1-2,.
TGTGCCAGCTCTAAAATCCAGGGGCTCTCTGAAGCTTTCTTT,CASSKIQGLSEAFF,.,TRBV7-9,TRBJ1-1,.
TGTGCCAGCAGTCCTCAGGGCCCCGGGACCGGGGAGCTGTTTTTT,CASSPQGPGTGELFF,.,TRBV2,TRBJ2-2,.
TGTGCCAGCAGCCAAACGGGGGGGGGCTACGAGCAGTACTTC,CASSQTGGGYEQYF,.,TRBV11-2,TRBJ2-7,TRBD2
TGTGCCACCAAATCCAGGGATAGTTCACCCCTCCACTTT,CATKSRDSSPLHF,.,TRBV2,TRBJ1-6,.
TGTGCCAGCAGCACTCTACCCGGGACAGGGGGCTTAGAAGCTTTCTTT,CASSTLPGTGGLEAFF,.,TRBV5-5,TRBJ1-1,TRBD1
TGTGCCAGCAGCCTTCTCGGGACAGGGGGCGACTATGGCTACACCTTC,CASSLLGTGGDYGYTF,.,TRBV28,TRBJ1-2,TRBD1
TGTGCCACGTCAAACAGAAACACTGAAGCTTTCTTT,CATSNRNTEAFF,.,TRBV24-1,TRBJ1-1,.
TGTGCCAGTAGAGGACAGGGGGGGAATGAAAAACTGTTTTTT,CASRGQGGNEKLFF,.,TRBV19,TRBJ1-4,TRBD1
TGTGCCAGCAGCAAGACTAGCGGGGGGGCCGGGAATGAGCAGTTCTTC,CASSKTSGGAGNEQFF,.,TRBV5-8,TRBJ2-1,TRBD2
TGTGCCATCAGCGCGGGACAGGGGAGATATAGCAATCAGCCCCAGCATTTT,CAISAGQGRYSNQPQHF,.,TRBV10-3,TRBJ1-5,TRBD1
TGTGCCAGCAGTTACAGGGGGGGCTACACCTTC,CASSYRGGYTF,.,TRBV6-5,TRBJ1-2,.